A selection of T cell receptor beta chains follows, all from one sample in a study of blood T cell repertoires in COVID-19. Data came from immunoSEQ multiplex PCR; TCRdb stores just in-frame clones and leaves some out. The data hold about 270,000 clones, with less than 90% observed a single time. Sequencing used peripheral blood. The receptors derive from a human donor in a cohort sampled during active COVID-19. Each CDR3 is given with its conserved first and last residue. The D gene is left open where the match is weak. Size tells how often a clone was seen (once, few, many) or the class of an expanded clone, and some rows leave it out.

j_gene,d_gene,abundance,v_gene,CDR3nt,CDR3aa
TRBJ1-1,TRBD1,-,TRBV28,TGTGCCAGCAGTTCCCCGGGGACAGGGAGGAGTGAAGCTTTCTTT,CASSSPGTGRSEAFF
TRBJ1-2,TRBD1,-,TRBV25-1,TGTGCCAGCAGTGTTGGACAGGCCGGCTACACCTTC,CASSVGQAGYTF
TRBJ2-1,-,few,TRBV4-1,TGCGCCAGCAGCCAAGATTCGGGTCTAGCCAATGAGCAGTTCTTC,CASSQDSGLANEQFF
TRBJ2-1,TRBD1,-,TRBV27,TGTGCCAGCAGTCTACTTGGACAGGGATGGTTCTTC,CASSLLGQGWFF
TRBJ1-6,-,once,TRBV7-2,TGTGCCAGCAGCTTAGAGGGGCGAGGAACCCTCCACTTT,CASSLEGRGTLHF
TRBJ2-1,-,-,TRBV18,TGTGCCAGCTCCCCCTCCTCCGGGACAGAGCAGTTCTTC,CASSPSSGTEQFF
TRBJ2-5,-,once,TRBV15,TGTGCCACCAGCAGAGTCGGCGGTCCGAGGGAGACCCAGTACTTC,CATSRVGGPRETQYF
TRBJ1-2,TRBD1,-,TRBV3-1/TRBV3-2,TGTGCCAGCAGCCAAGATTGGACAGGGGATTACGGCTACACCTTC,CASSQDWTGDYGYTF
TRBJ2-2,TRBD1,-,TRBV19,TGTGCGACGACCAGGGGACAGGGGTTTGCCGGGGAGCTGTTTTTT,CATTRGQGFAGELFF
TRBJ2-1,-,-,TRBV10-3,TGTGCCATCAGTGAGTCATTCCTCACGGGAGAGCAGTTCTTC,CAISESFLTGEQFF
TRBJ1-6,TRBD1,-,TRBV18,TGTGCCAGCTCACCGACAGGGGGCGCGGAATCACCCCTCCACTTT,CASSPTGGAESPLHF
TRBJ2-1,TRBD2,-,TRBV7-2,TGTGCCAGCAGCTTACTTGCGGGAGGGAGCTCCTACAATGAGCAGTTCTTC,CASSLLAGGSSYNEQFF
TRBJ1-1,-,-,TRBV27,TGTGCCAGCAGTTCCTTTACCAGGGGAACTGAAGCTTTCTTT,CASSSFTRGTEAFF
TRBJ2-5,-,-,TRBV15,TGTGCCACCAGCAGACTACTGGAGTACCAAGAGACCCAGTACTTC,CATSRLLEYQETQYF
TRBJ1-1,-,-,TRBV10-3,TGTGCCACCAGCAGAGGCACTGAAGCTTTCTTT,CATSRGTEAFF
TRBJ2-3,-,few,TRBV2,TGTGCCAGCAGTGATCAGGCAGCCACCACAGATACGCAGTATTTT,CASSDQAATTDTQYF
TRBJ1-2,-,-,TRBV27,TGTGCCAGCAGTTTAAAGGGGTTGTCCAACTATGGCTACACCTTC,CASSLKGLSNYGYTF
TRBJ1-5,-,-,TRBV15,TGTGCCACCAGCAGAGGGGGGCAGGGTCCGAATCAGCCCCAGCATTTT,CATSRGGQGPNQPQHF
TRBJ2-5,TRBD2,-,TRBV19,TGTGCCAGTAGTATAGCCTCGAGCGGGATGGAGGAGACCCAGTACTTC,CASSIASSGMEETQYF
TRBJ1-1,-,-,TRBV29-1,TGCAGCTCGACACAAGAAGGCACTTCCACTGAAGCTTTCTTT,CSSTQEGTSTEAFF
TRBJ1-1,-,many,TRBV19,TGTGCCAGTAGTATCGACCACCCCGGGATCCTATTTAGAGAGGAAGCTTTCTTT,CASSIDHPGILFREEAFF
TRBJ2-1,TRBD2,-,TRBV5-6,TGTGCCAGCAGCCGGACGGGCCTTAGCGGGAGGGCATGGGAGCAGTTCTTC,CASSRTGLSGRAWEQFF
TRBJ1-2,-,-,TRBV19,TGTGCCTCACGCCCGCGGGGCCCAAACTATGGCTACACCTTC,CASRPRGPNYGYTF
TRBJ2-2,-,-,TRBV5-8,TGTGCCAGCAGAGGAATCAGCGCGAACACCGGGGAGCTGTTTTTT,CASRGISANTGELFF
TRBJ2-7,TRBD1,-,TRBV20-1,TGCAGTGCTAGTGCCAGGGGGCTCAGGGAGCAGTACTTC,CSASARGLREQYF
TRBJ1-2,-,-,TRBV7-2,TGTGCCAGCAGCTTAGGTGGGGGGGTAGAAAACTATGGCTACACCTTC,CASSLGGGVENYGYTF
TRBJ2-1,TRBD2,-,TRBV29-1,TGCAGCGTTGAAAGGACTAGCGGGAAGAATGAGCAGTTCTTC,CSVERTSGKNEQFF
TRBJ1-1,-,-,TRBV7-2,TGTGCCAGCAGCTTAAGTACGGGAATTAACACTGAAGCTTTCTTT,CASSLSTGINTEAFF
TRBJ1-4,TRBD1,-,TRBV4-3,TGCGCCAGCAGCCATTCCGACAGGGGGCTGAGGGAAAAACTGTTTTTT,CASSHSDRGLREKLFF
TRBJ1-5,TRBD1,-,TRBV18,TGTGCCAGCTCACCCGAGACAGGGACGGGGCAGCCCCAGCATTTT,CASSPETGTGQPQHF
TRBJ1-2,-,-,TRBV11-2,TGTGCCAGCAGCCCGGGATCGGGACTCTATGGCTACACCTTC,CASSPGSGLYGYTF
TRBJ2-2,-,-,TRBV4-1,TGCGCCAGCAGGACAGCAGCGAACACCGGGGAGCTGTTTTTT,CASRTAANTGELFF
TRBJ2-7,-,once,TRBV4-3,TGCGCCAGCAGCCGCAAGATGGGGGCCGAGGCTCGGGGTGAGCAGTACTTC,CASSRKMGAEARGEQYF
TRBJ2-5,TRBD2,once,TRBV7-9,TGTGCCAGCAGCCCGAGCGGGGATGGGGAGACCCAGTACTTC,CASSPSGDGETQYF
TRBJ2-5,TRBD2,-,TRBV7-2,TGTGCCAGCAGCTTAGGTGGCGCGGGAGCGGAGACCCAGTACTTC,CASSLGGAGAETQYF